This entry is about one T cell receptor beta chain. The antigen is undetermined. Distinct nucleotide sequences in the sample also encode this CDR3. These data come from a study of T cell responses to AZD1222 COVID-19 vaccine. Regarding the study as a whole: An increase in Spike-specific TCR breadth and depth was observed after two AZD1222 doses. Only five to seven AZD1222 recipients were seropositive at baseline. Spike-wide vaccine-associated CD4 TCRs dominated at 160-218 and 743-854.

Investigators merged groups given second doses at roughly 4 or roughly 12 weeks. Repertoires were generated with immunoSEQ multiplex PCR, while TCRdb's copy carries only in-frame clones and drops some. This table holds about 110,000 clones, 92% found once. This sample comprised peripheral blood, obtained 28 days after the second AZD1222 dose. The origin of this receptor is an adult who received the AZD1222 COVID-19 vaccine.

The CDR3 reads CASSPTGAYEQYF. CDR3 in DNA: TGTGCCAGCTCACCAACGGGGGCCTACGAGCAGTACTTC. The chain recombines TRBV18 with TRBJ2-7, with D perhaps TRBD2 (6 bases). Germline loops: CDR1 KGHSH, CDR2 LQKENI. The V end was cut by 2 bases, the J end by 2 bases, with 7 bases between. There are 13 residues in the CDR3.